These T cell receptor beta chains were read from a single sample in a study of read filtering for tumor transcriptome and immune sequencing. Each CDR3 protein is one row after TCRdb ran MiXCR on the reads. There are 90,000 to 95,000 distinct CDR3 sequences in the sample; 20% to 25% occur only once, and more than 9.5% lies in the top ten. The sequenced sample consisted of a population of CD138-negative cells sorted from bone marrow. These receptors originate from a donor aged 40 or over with multiple myeloma. CDR3s include the opening cysteine and the closing phenylalanine or tryptophan.

CDR3 length	V gene	CDR3 protein
14	TRBV7-3	CASSLSGVEETQHF
13	TRBV4-1	CATSPSGGREQFF
13	TRBV28	CASREQGWTEAFF
13	TRBV28	CASSFFENNEQFF
14	TRBV28	CASSGAEVGNTIYF
12	TRBV5-1	CASSSDAYEQYF
14	TRBV6-6	CASSYQERDEKLFF
13	TRBV6-6	CASRREGDTEAFF
15	TRBV5-1	CASSLVGGRSTEAFF
13	TRBV5-1	CASSLGGAETQYF
15	TRBV20-1	CSAPSPPSSYNEQFF
15	TRBV24-1	CATSDFRETTDTQYF
14	TRBV5-1	CASSLMGPAETQYF
15	TRBV19	CASTLTVTSYNEQFF
11	TRBV7-9	CASSIQETQYF
13	TRBV5-1	CASSRTVQETQYF
15	TRBV25-1	CASSEYARGDTEAFF
13	TRBV3-1	CASSPGGSLGQYF
13	TRBV5-1	CASSPGPGEKLFF
15	TRBV5-1	CASSLYRDTHNEQFF
13	TRBV7-9	CASSVRNQETQYF
13	TRBV27	CASGAGGVHEQYF
13	TRBV14	CASSRQSTDTQYF
17	TRBV5-6	CASSSSGTGTTNQPQHF
15	TRBV7-2	CASSLARTHADTQYF
13	TRBV4-1	CASSSGTSAEQYF
14	TRBV28	CASSSGAPNEKLFF
15	TRBV2	CASRGGLARSDTQYF
11	TRBV20-1	CSARKFDEQYF
13	TRBV7-9	CASSLGGGQPQHF
15	TRBV5-1	CASGTSGDPEDTQYF
15	TRBV11-2	CASSLDAGGRNEQFF
12	TRBV7-2	CASSLVRERQYF
14	TRBV7-2	CASSGQGANQPQHF
18	TRBV11-2	CASSHNTGGDPRNYGYTF
14	TRBV9	CASMRDYLTNEQFF
15	TRBV4-1	CASSPQGRNTGELFF
17	TRBV12-3/TRBV12-4	CASSELAGGMGQETQYF
14	TRBV5-4	CASHVGSGANVLTF
12	TRBV2	CASSVRDYGYTF
17	TRBV28	CASSLGLAGGPWDTQYF
15	TRBV10-3	CAIASSGLQAGELFF